Shown below are 8 T cell receptor beta chains from a single sample sequenced in a study of blood T cell repertoires in COVID-19. Profiled with immunoSEQ multiplex PCR; TCRdb holds only in-frame clones, not every one. The sample includes about 440,000 clones, about 90% seen only once; the top ten take 0.6%. The source material was PBMCs or T cells enriched from blood (not recorded which). These receptors originate from a man aged 18 to 29 who had recovered from COVID-19.

The chain is built from TRBV3-1 (or the pseudogene TRBV3-2) and TRBJ1-2; TRBD1 is a possible D gene (5 bases). V was pared by 4 bases and J by 5 bases, with 11 bases between. The CDR3 has 13 amino acids. In germline, CDR1 is LGHDT, CDR2 YNNKEL (reference sequence). The CDR3 DNA is TGTGCCAGCAGCCGACAGACTTTATATGGCTACACCTTC. Its protein product is CASSRQTLYGYTF.

This clone has just one count. The V gene is TRBV28, the J gene TRBJ1-1; D call uncertain. The CDR3 has 14 residues. Germline CDR1 is MDHEN and CDR2 is SYDVKM. The V end was cut by 5 bases, the J end by 7 bases, with 17 bases between. Here the CDR3 reads CASSTPGGALEAFF. CDR3 nucleotide sequence: TGTGCCAGCAGTACCCCGGGAGGCGCGCTTGAAGCTTTCTTT. The full variable domain, with the rest looked up from reference TRBV28 and TRBJ1-1, is DVKVTQSSRYLVKRTGEKVFLECVQDMDHENMFWYRQDPGLGLRLIYFSYDVKMKEKGDIPEGYSVSREKKERFSLILESASTNQTSMYLCASSTPGGALEAFFGQGTRLTVV.

The chain carries TRBV2 and TRBJ1-6, with D tentatively TRBD1 (6 bases). Germline assignment: CDR1 SNHLY and CDR2 FYNNEI. V lost 4 bases and J 5 bases, leaving 12 bases between the germline ends. The CDR3 has 15 amino acids. CDR3: CASSGTGNNNSPLHF. The CDR3 nucleotides are TGTGCCAGCAGTGGCACAGGGAATAATAATTCACCCCTCCACTTT.

V gene TRBV6-5 combines with J gene TRBJ1-2; no firm D call. Germline values: CDR1 MNHEY, CDR2 SVGAGI. V was cut by 6 bases and J by 6 bases, with 17 bases left in between. This CDR3 has 14 residues. This CDR3 is CASSPGGFGDGYTF. The CDR3 DNA follows: TGTGCCAGCAGCCCCGGCGGGTTCGGGGATGGCTACACCTTC.

The chain has TRBV9 and TRBJ2-6, with a weak D call TRBD1 (6 bases). The CDR3 length is 15 residues. V was clipped by 0 bases and J by 2 bases, with 6 bases between them. Germline values: CDR1 SGDLS, CDR2 YYNGEE. Here the CDR3 reads CASSVAGAGANVLTF. As DNA, the CDR3 is TGTGCCAGCAGCGTAGCAGGGGCTGGGGCCAACGTCCTGACTTTC.

V gene TRBV28 combines with J gene TRBJ2-5, with a tentative D call TRBD1 (6 bases). CDR1 and CDR2 (germline): MDHEN, SYDVKM. The CDR3 contains 17 residues. Trimming left V 4 bases short and J 1 base short, with 19 bases between. CDR3 in DNA: TGTGCCAGCAGTTCCACCGCCAGGGGAGAGGTCCAAGAGACCCAGTACTTC. Protein sequence: CASSSTARGEVQETQYF.

The chain uses TRBV15 and TRBJ1-6; TRBD1 is a possible D gene (6 bases). This CDR3 has 15 residues. Germline V CDR1 and CDR2: LNHNV, YYDKDF (reference sequence). V lost 1 base and J 7 bases, leaving 11 bases between the germline ends. CDR3 region: CATSRGAGVNSPLHF. In DNA, the CDR3 is TGTGCCACCAGCAGAGGTGCAGGGGTAAATTCACCCCTCCACTTT. The full variable domain, its missing parts supplied by reference TRBV15 and TRBJ1-6, is DAMVIQNPRYQVTQFGKPVTLSCSQTLNHNVMYWYQQKSSQAPKLLFHYYDKDFNNEADTPDNFQSRRPNTSFCFLDIRSPGLGDTAMYLCATSRGAGVNSPLHFGNGTRLTVT.

The chain links TRBV2 to TRBJ1-1; no reliable D call. CDR1 is SNHLY and CDR2 is FYNNEI in the germline V gene. Trimming stripped 8 bases from V and 1 base from J, with 17 bases between. The CDR3 totals 15 residues. This CDR3 reads CASGQEGVGNTEAFF. The CDR3 nucleotides read TGTGCCAGCGGCCAGGAGGGCGTTGGGAACACTGAAGCTTTCTTT.